Given below is one T cell receptor beta chain in context. The antigen remains undetermined. This sample stems from a study of OX40 agonist ivuxolimab in advanced cancers. Looking at the study overall: Patients received intravenous ivuxolimab every 2 weeks at 0.01 to 10 mg/kg. Study outcomes and limitations: At 0.1 to 3.0 mg/kg and by week 6, CD4+ and CD8+ T cells in the blood had expanded clonally.

Germline trimming cut 5 bases from V and 4 bases from J; bases unmatched to any gene: 1. The CDR3 length is 12 residues. The germline CDR1 and CDR2 sequences are MNHNY and SVGAGI (reference sequence). At baseline, cycle 4 day 1, and cycle 7 day 1, blood was sampled. Measured with immunoSEQ multiplex PCR; TCRdb has only the in-frame clones, and not every one. The table has about 66,000 clones, roughly 84% seen once; the top ten hold approximately 0.68%. The rearrangement links TRBV6-6 to TRBJ1-2, with TRBD1 matching over 7 bases. Sequenced material: CD4+ or CD8+ T cells sorted from blood, taken in a trial of the OX40 agonist ivuxolimab. This clonotype originated in an adult with an advanced solid tumor such as melanoma, head and neck, liver or kidney cancer. CDR3 nucleotide sequence: TGTGCCAGCAGTAGGGACAGCTATGGCTACACCTTC. Translated: CASSRDSYGYTF.